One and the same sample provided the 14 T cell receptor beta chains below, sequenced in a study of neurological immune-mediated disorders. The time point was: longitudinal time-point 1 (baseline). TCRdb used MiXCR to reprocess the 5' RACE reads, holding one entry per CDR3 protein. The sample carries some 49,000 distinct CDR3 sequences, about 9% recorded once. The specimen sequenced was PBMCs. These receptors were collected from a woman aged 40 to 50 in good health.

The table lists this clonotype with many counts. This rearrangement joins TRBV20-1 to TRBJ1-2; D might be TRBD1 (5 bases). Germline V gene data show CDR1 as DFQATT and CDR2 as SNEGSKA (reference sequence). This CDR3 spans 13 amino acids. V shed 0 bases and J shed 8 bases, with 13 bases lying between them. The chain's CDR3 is CSARDQGSAGYTF. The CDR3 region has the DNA TGCAGTGCTAGAGATCAGGGTTCTGCCGGCTACACCTTC.

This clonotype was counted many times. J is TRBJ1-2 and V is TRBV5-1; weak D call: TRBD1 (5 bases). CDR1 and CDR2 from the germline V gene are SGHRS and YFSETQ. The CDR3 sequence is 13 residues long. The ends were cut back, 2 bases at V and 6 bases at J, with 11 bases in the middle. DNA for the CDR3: TGCGCCAGCAGCTTTCTGCAGGGTCATGGCTACACCTTC. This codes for CASSFLQGHGYTF. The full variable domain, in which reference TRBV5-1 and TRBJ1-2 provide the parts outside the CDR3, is KAGVTQTPRYLIKTRGQQVTLSCSPISGHRSVSWYQQTPGQGLQFLFEYFSETQRNKGNFPGRFSGRQFSNSRSEMNVSTLELGDSALYLCASSFLQGHGYTFGSGTRLTVV.

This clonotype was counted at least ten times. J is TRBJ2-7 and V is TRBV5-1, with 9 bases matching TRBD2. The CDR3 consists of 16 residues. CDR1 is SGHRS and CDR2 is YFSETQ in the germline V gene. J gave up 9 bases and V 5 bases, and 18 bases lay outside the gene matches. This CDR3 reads CASSPITGLAKGGQYF. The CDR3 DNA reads TGCGCCAGCAGTCCCATTACGGGACTAGCAAAAGGCGGGCAGTACTTC.

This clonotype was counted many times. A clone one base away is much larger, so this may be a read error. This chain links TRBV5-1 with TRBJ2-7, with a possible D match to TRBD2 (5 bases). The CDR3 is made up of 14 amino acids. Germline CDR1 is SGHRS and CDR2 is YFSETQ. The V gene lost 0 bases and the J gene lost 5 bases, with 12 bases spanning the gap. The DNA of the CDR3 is TGCGCCAGCAGCTTGGATCCGGGATCCCACGAGCAGTACTTC. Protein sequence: CASSLDPGSHEQYF.

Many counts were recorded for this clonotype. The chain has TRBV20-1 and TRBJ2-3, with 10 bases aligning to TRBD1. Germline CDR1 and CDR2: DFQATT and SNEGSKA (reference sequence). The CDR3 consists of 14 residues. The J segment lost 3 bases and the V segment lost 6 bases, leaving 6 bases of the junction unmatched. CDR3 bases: TGCAGTGCCCCCCGGGACAGGGGAACAGATACGCAGTATTTT. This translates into CSAPRDRGTDTQYF.

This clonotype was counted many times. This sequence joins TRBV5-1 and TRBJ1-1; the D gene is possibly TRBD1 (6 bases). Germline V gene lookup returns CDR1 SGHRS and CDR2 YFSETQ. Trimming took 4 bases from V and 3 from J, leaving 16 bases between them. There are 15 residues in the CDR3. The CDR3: CASSRAPGADTEAFF. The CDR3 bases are TGCGCCAGCAGCAGGGCCCCGGGGGCTGACACTGAAGCTTTCTTT.

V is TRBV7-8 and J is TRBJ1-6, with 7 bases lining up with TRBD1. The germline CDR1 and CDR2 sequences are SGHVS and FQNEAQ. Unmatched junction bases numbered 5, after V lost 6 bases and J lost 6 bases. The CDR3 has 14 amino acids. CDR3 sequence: CASRRGQLNSPLHF. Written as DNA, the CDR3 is TGTGCCAGCAGACGGGGACAGCTTAATTCACCCCTCCACTTT.

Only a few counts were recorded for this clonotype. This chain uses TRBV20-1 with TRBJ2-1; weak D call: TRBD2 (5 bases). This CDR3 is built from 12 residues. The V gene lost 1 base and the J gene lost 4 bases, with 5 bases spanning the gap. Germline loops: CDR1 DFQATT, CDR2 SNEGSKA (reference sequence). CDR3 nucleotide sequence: TGCAGTGCTAGAGCGGGGTACAATGAGCAGTTCTTC. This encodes CSARAGYNEQFF.

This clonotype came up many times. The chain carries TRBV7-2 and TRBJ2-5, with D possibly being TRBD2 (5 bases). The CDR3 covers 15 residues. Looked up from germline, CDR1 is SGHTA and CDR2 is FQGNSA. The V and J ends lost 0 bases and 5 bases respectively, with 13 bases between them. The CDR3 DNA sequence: TGTGCCAGCAGCTTAGCCCAGGCAGGAGGTGAGACCCAGTACTTC. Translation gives CASSLAQAGGETQYF.

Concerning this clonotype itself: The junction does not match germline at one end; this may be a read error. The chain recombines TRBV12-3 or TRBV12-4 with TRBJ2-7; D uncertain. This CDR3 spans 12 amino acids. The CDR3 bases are TGTGCCAGCAGTTTAGCCGGCTACGAGCGGTACTTC. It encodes CASSLAGYERYF.

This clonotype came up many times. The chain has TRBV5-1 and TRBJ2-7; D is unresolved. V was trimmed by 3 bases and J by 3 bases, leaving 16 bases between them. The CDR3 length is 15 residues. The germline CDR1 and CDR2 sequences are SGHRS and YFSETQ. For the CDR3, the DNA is TGCGCCAGCAGCTCGGCCCGACCAGAAGACTACGAGCAGTACTTC. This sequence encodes CASSSARPEDYEQYF.

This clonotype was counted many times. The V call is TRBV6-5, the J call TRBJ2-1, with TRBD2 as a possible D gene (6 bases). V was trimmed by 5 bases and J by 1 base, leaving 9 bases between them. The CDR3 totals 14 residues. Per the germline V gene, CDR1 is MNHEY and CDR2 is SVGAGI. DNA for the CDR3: TGTGCCAGCAGTCGCCGGGAGTCCTACAATGAGCAGTTCTTC. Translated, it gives CASSRRESYNEQFF.

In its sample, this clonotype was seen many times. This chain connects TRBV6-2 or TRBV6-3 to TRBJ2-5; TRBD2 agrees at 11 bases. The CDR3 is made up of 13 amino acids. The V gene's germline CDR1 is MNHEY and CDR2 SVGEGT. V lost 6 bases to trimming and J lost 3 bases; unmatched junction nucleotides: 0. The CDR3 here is CASRLAGEETQYF. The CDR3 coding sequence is TGTGCCAGCAGACTAGCGGGAGAAGAGACCCAGTACTTC.

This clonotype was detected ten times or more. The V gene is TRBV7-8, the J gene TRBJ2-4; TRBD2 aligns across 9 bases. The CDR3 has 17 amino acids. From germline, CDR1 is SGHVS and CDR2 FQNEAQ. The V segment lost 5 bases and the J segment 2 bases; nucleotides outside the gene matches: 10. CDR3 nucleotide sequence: TGTGCCAGCAGCCCACTGACTAGCGGATACTCCAAAAACATTCAGTACTTC. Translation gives CASSPLTSGYSKNIQYF.